Below, 17 T cell receptor beta chains from the same sample are listed, as sequenced in a study of T cell responses to AZD1222 COVID-19 vaccine. This table comes from immunoSEQ multiplex PCR, and its TCRdb copy is limited to in-frame clones, with some not included. The sample lists 100,000 to 150,000 clones; approximately 90% were seen once. The starting material was peripheral blood, obtained 28 days after the second AZD1222 dose. The receptors here all came from an adult who received the AZD1222 COVID-19 vaccine.

The V call is TRBV5-1, the J call TRBJ2-1, with 8 nucleotides matching TRBD2. The germline gives CDR1 SGHRS, CDR2 YFSETQ. V lost 2 bases and J lost 10; bases outside the gene matches: 8. The CDR3 has 14 amino acids. CDR3 residues: CASSFSGNSGEQFF. The CDR3 DNA reads as TGCGCCAGCAGCTTTAGCGGGAATTCGGGCGAGCAGTTCTTC.

This clone was picked up a small number of times. The genes are TRBV23-1 and TRBJ1-4; unclear D gene. TRBV23-1 is identified as an open reading frame with a role that is uncertain. Trimming left V 0 bases short and J 5 bases short, with 19 bases between. This CDR3 has 18 residues. The CDR3 reads CASSQSIGWNSPNEKLFF. The CDR3 region has the DNA TGCGCCAGCAGTCAATCTATAGGGTGGAACAGTCCGAATGAAAAACTGTTTTTT.

This clone was detected only once. The gene calls are TRBV5-4 and TRBJ1-2, with D tentatively TRBD1 (6 bases). This CDR3 is built from 12 residues. V lost 3 bases and J lost 12, with 15 bases in between. Per the germline V gene, CDR1 is SGHNT and CDR2 is YYREEE (reference sequence). The CDR3 reads CASSWGGQVHTF. The CDR3 region has the DNA TGTGCCAGCAGCTGGGGGGGGCAGGTCCACACCTTC.

The rearrangement links TRBV11-2 to TRBJ1-6; D unclear. Germline CDR1 reads SGHAT; CDR2 reads FQNNGV. The CDR3 consists of 16 residues. Trimming cost V 3 bases and J 0 bases, with 9 bases left between them. CDR3 DNA sequence: TGTGCCAGCAGCTTCGAGGAGAGCTCCTATAATTCACCCCTCCACTTT. Residues: CASSFEESSYNSPLHF.

This clone was counted a single time. CDR3 residues: CATSNREGDSYNEQFF. CDR3 DNA sequence: TGTGCCACCAGTAACAGGGAGGGCGACTCCTACAATGAGCAGTTCTTC. J is TRBJ2-1 and V is TRBV24-1; possible D gene TRBD2, 7 bases. The CDR3 spans 16 residues. The germline CDR1 and CDR2 sequences are KGHDR and SFDVKD. Trimming pared 6 bases from V and 0 bases from J, leaving 14 bases between.

The chain combines TRBV7-9 with TRBJ2-7; the D is unclear. Trimming removed 2 bases from V and 0 bases from J, with 11 bases in between. Germline CDR1 reads SEHNR; CDR2 reads FQNEAQ (reference sequence). The CDR3 is made up of 15 amino acids. The CDR3 nucleotides read TGTGCCAGCAGCTTAACGAGGACCCTCTCCTACGAGCAGTACTTC. This encodes CASSLTRTLSYEQYF.

The chain couples TRBV5-4 to TRBJ1-2; D is undetermined. CDR1 SGHNT and CDR2 YYREEE come from the germline V gene (reference sequence). The CDR3 contains 15 residues. Between the trimmed V and J ends, which lost 4 bases and 4 bases, there was a span of 17 bases. In DNA, the CDR3 is TGTGCCAGCAGCGAAAACATGGGCCTCGGCTATGGCTACACCTTC. Encoded protein: CASSENMGLGYGYTF.

CDR3 protein: CSVGGRANYGYTF. Written as DNA, the CDR3 is TGCAGCGTTGGTGGCCGAGCCAACTATGGCTACACCTTC. The J gene is TRBJ1-2, the V gene TRBV29-1, with no clear D. The germline gives CDR1 SQVTM, CDR2 ANQGSEA. This CDR3 region has 13 residues. V was clipped by 4 bases and J by 2 bases, with 11 bases between them.

The rearrangement links TRBV14 to TRBJ1-2; tentative D call: TRBD1 (5 bases). The CDR3 loop spans 14 amino acids. Between the trimmed V and J ends, which lost 4 bases and 1 base, there was a span of 10 bases. In germline, CDR1 is SGHDN, CDR2 FVKESK. CDR3: CASSPPGRNYGYTF. The CDR3 DNA follows: TGTGCCAGCAGCCCTCCGGGGCGTAACTATGGCTACACCTTC.

The chain is built from TRBV3-1 (or the pseudogene TRBV3-2) and TRBJ2-1, with D possibly called TRBD1 or TRBD2 (5 bases each). Germline V lookup: CDR1 LGHDT, CDR2 YNNKEL (reference sequence). There are 15 residues in the CDR3. V was clipped by 0 bases and J by 7 bases, with 13 bases between them. CDR3 in amino acids: CASSQESGARNEQFF. The CDR3, as DNA: TGTGCCAGCAGCCAAGAGTCCGGGGCTAGGAATGAGCAGTTCTTC.

This clone appeared a few times. This chain joins TRBV28 and TRBJ1-1, with 7 bases lining up with TRBD1. Germline V gene sequence: CDR1 MDHEN, CDR2 SYDVKM. The CDR3 is 12 residues long. V was pared by 4 bases and J by 11 bases, with 7 bases of the junction left unmatched. The CDR3 reads CASSSMTGKAFF. In nucleotides, the CDR3 is TGTGCCAGCAGTTCGATGACAGGGAAGGCTTTCTTT. Full variable domain (remainder filled in from reference TRBV28 and TRBJ1-1): DVKVTQSSRYLVKRTGEKVFLECVQDMDHENMFWYRQDPGLGLRLIYFSYDVKMKEKGDIPEGYSVSREKKERFSLILESASTNQTSMYLCASSSMTGKAFFGQGTRLTVV.

The V and J genes are TRBV11-2 and TRBJ1-5; D gene unclear. The CDR3 sequence is 15 residues long. Germline assignment: CDR1 SGHAT and CDR2 FQNNGV. With 6 bases removed from V and 0 bases from J, the gap between germline ends came to 12 bases. The DNA of the CDR3 is TGTGCCAGCAGTCCCGGGCCCCTTAGCAATCAGCCCCAGCATTTT. Its protein product is CASSPGPLSNQPQHF.

The chain is built from TRBV7-9 and TRBJ2-3, with a possible D match to TRBD2 (5 bases). V lost 4 bases and J lost 0, with 5 bases in between. Germline V lookup: CDR1 SEHNR, CDR2 FQNEAQ (reference sequence). The CDR3 contains 13 residues. DNA of the CDR3: TGTGCCAGCAGCTGGACTAGCACAGATACGCAGTATTTT. Translation: CASSWTSTDTQYF.

V is TRBV11-3 and J is TRBJ2-1, with D possibly TRBD2 on 7 matching bases. The CDR3 totals 16 residues. With 0 bases removed from V and 2 bases from J, the gap between germline ends came to 11 bases. From germline, CDR1 is SGHNT and CDR2 YENEEA. The CDR3 sequence is CASSLDGGGAYNEQFF. The CDR3 DNA reads TGTGCCAGCAGCTTAGATGGAGGGGGGGCCTACAATGAGCAGTTCTTC.

The CDR3 DNA sequence: TGCGCCAGCAGCTTGGCGAGACCGAAGTCTGGAAACACCATATATTTT. Translated, it gives CASSLARPKSGNTIYF. This sequence joins TRBV5-1 and TRBJ1-3; the D is unclear. CDR3 length equals 16 residues. V lost 0 bases and J 1 base, leaving 11 bases between the germline ends. Germline V gene sequence: CDR1 SGHRS, CDR2 YFSETQ.

The V gene is TRBV5-1, the J gene TRBJ2-5, with 13 bases fitting TRBD2. There are 15 residues in the CDR3. Germline V gene lookup returns CDR1 SGHRS and CDR2 YFSETQ. Trimming removed 6 bases from V and 5 bases from J; junction bases left unmatched: 7. CDR3 loop: CASTRTSGSGETQYF. CDR3 in DNA: TGCGCCAGCACTAGGACTAGCGGGAGTGGCGAGACCCAGTACTTC.

Only a few counts were recorded for this clone. V and J are TRBV27 and TRBJ2-7, with 10 bases matching TRBD2. The CDR3 extends over 16 amino acids. Trimming removed 6 bases from V and 2 bases from J; junction bases left unmatched: 10. Germline V gene data show CDR1 as MNHEY and CDR2 as SMNVEV (reference sequence). CDR3: CASSPARTSGTYEQYF. The CDR3 nucleotides are TGTGCCAGCAGCCCGGCGAGGACTAGCGGTACCTACGAGCAGTACTTC.